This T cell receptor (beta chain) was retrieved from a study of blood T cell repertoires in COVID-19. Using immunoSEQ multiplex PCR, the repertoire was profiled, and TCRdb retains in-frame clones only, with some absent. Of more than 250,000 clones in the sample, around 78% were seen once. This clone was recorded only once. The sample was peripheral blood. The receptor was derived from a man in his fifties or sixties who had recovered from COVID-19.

CDR3 residues: CASSARQVSPLHF. Here the CDR3 DNA reads TGTGCCAGCAGTGCGCGACAGGTTTCACCCCTCCACTTT. The chain employs TRBV2 and TRBJ1-6, with D tentatively TRBD1 (6 bases). The CDR3 totals 13 residues. V lost 4 bases and J 9 bases, leaving 10 bases between the germline ends. Germline CDR1 SNHLY, CDR2 FYNNEI.